The rows below give T cell receptor beta chains drawn from one sample of a study of T cell repertoires in cytomegalovirus infection. One entry per CDR3 protein results from TCRdb running MiXCR on the reads. The repertoire holds some 400,000 distinct CDR3 sequences, with roughly a third as singletons. Sequences were obtained from PBMCs. These receptors all stem from a human donor in good health (CMV status not recorded). Some clones in this sample may be carry-over from other donors' samples. The CDR3 runs from the conserved cysteine through the conserved F or W. D genes are given only for firm matches. Not every row has a clone size; where given, it reads once, few, many or a size class.

d_call	clone_size	v_call	j_call	cdr3_nt	cdr3_aa
.	.	TRBV7-8	TRBJ1-2	TGTGCCAGCAGCCCCGAGCGGGCGGGGCCTGGCTACACCTTC	CASSPERAGPGYTF
TRBD1	.	TRBV12-3/TRBV12-4	TRBJ1-1	TGTGCCAGCAGTCCCCGGGACAGGGTGGGTACTGAAGCTTTCTTT	CASSPRDRVGTEAFF
.	few	TRBV11-2	TRBJ1-2	TGTGCCAGCAGTCTTTTGGAGGGATCTCCCTATGGCTACACCTTC	CASSLLEGSPYGYTF
TRBD1	.	TRBV20-1	TRBJ2-7	TGCAGTGCGATAGGACAGGGTGGGCAGTACTTC	CSAIGQGGQYF
TRBD2	many	TRBV7-2	TRBJ2-2	TGTGCCAGCAGCTTCCCTAGCGGGGGGGCCGGGGAGCTGTTTTTT	CASSFPSGGAGELFF
.	few	TRBV5-6	TRBJ1-1	TGTGCCAGCATCCTTATGACAGCCTCGAACACTGAAGCTTTCTTT	CASILMTASNTEAFF
.	.	TRBV7-9	TRBJ1-5	TGTGCCATTACAGACAGTTACAATCAGCCCCAGCATTTT	CAITDSYNQPQHF
.	.	TRBV20-1	TRBJ1-5	TGCAGTGCTAGATTGCCCTCGGGGGATTACCAGCCCCAGCATTTT	CSARLPSGDYQPQHF
.	many	TRBV9	TRBJ2-1	TGTGCCAGCAGTGGTAATGAGCAGTTCTTC	CASSGNEQFF
TRBD1	many	TRBV7-2	TRBJ2-1	TGTGCCAGCAGCCCCAGGACAGGGGCCTACAATGAGCAGTTCTTC	CASSPRTGAYNEQFF
.	many	TRBV6-1	TRBJ2-7	TGTGCCAGCAGACAGGGCTTTACCTACGAGCAGTACTTC	CASRQGFTYEQYF